Below, 6 T cell receptor beta chains from the same sample are listed, as sequenced in a study of graft-versus-host responses after intestinal transplantation. The data were produced by immunoSEQ multiplex PCR, yet TCRdb's version contains in-frame clones alone and is incomplete. The table lists about 120,000 clones, less than 95% of them singletons, with about 0.18% in the top ten. For these receptors, no antigen is known. The material sequenced was unstimulated CD4+ T cells sorted from spleen or lymph node cells, taken before intestinal transplant. The receptors here all came from a human donor who received an intestinal transplant.

J is TRBJ1-4 and V is TRBV18, with TRBD1 as a possible D gene (6 bases). V was clipped by 3 bases and J by 0 bases, with 11 bases between them. CDR1 and CDR2 from the germline V gene are KGHSH and LQKENI. The CDR3 spans 16 residues. The CDR3 sequence is CASSPRQVATNEKLFF. CDR3 DNA: TGTGCCAGCTCACCGAGACAGGTTGCAACTAATGAAAAACTGTTTTTT.

V usage is TRBV11-2 and J usage is TRBJ1-1; D perhaps matches TRBD1 (5 bases). The ends were cut back, 0 bases at V and 7 bases at J, with 15 bases in the middle. This CDR3 has 15 amino acids. Per the germline V gene, CDR1 is SGHAT and CDR2 is FQNNGV. CDR3 in amino acids: CASSLDRVRTYEAFF. CDR3 in DNA: TGTGCCAGCAGCTTAGACAGGGTCCGCACATATGAAGCTTTCTTT.

The chain carries TRBV28 and TRBJ1-2, with TRBD1 matching over 9 bases. The CDR3 is 15 amino acids. The germline V gene encodes CDR1 MDHEN and CDR2 SYDVKM. Unmatched junction bases numbered 11, after V lost 5 bases and J lost 7 bases. CDR3 amino acids: CASSMPGQGGGGYTF. The CDR3 DNA sequence: TGTGCCAGCAGTATGCCGGGACAGGGTGGGGGTGGCTACACCTTC.

J is TRBJ2-1 and V is TRBV19, with TRBD2 identical over 13 bases. Germline trimming cut 6 bases from V and 7 bases from J; bases unmatched to any gene: 3. There are 14 residues in the CDR3. Germline CDR1 reads LNHDA; CDR2 reads SQIVND (reference sequence). The CDR3 sequence: CASSPTSGRNEQFF. The CDR3 bases are TGTGCCAGTAGCCCGACTAGCGGGAGGAATGAGCAGTTCTTC.

This clone appeared a single time. The chain links TRBV5-1 to TRBJ2-7; 7 bases are shared with TRBD1. Germline V gene sequence: CDR1 SGHRS, CDR2 YFSETQ. The CDR3 spans 14 residues. Trimming at V came to 1 base and at J to 5 bases, leaving 6 bases not matched to a gene. CDR3 loop: CASSLTTGSHEQYF. CDR3 sequence (DNA): TGCGCCAGCAGCTTGACGACAGGGTCCCACGAGCAGTACTTC.

The chain employs TRBV18 and TRBJ2-7; 7 positions agree with TRBD1. The CDR3 covers 15 residues. Per germline, CDR1 KGHSH and CDR2 LQKENI. Germline trimming cut 4 bases from V and 0 bases from J; bases unmatched to any gene: 6. The CDR3 nucleotides are TGTGCCAGCTCACTCGCACAGGGGCCCTCCTACGAGCAGTACTTC. It is translated as CASSLAQGPSYEQYF.